The present T cell receptor (beta chain) was sequenced within a study of blood T cell repertoires in COVID-19. Study summary: Both acute and convalescent COVID-19 samples were obtained from the United States, Italy and Spain.

Authors' processing steps: Amplified reference gene primers provided the basis for estimating nucleated cell counts. TCRdb's table, derived via immunoSEQ multiplex PCR, lists solely in-frame clones and lacks some. That table is the source of V, J and clone size, and D and trimming were worked out from the DNA. The sample holds roughly 250,000 clones, approximately 91% seen once. V was clipped by 2 bases and J by 0 bases, with 6 bases between them. CDR1 and CDR2 from the germline V gene are SGHKS and YYEKEE (reference sequence). The CDR3 runs 14 residues. Each participant's cohort was designated according to participant-reported clinical history.

The sequence came from a woman in her forties with acute COVID-19. Sequencing input: PBMCs or T cells enriched from blood (not recorded which). The rearrangement uses TRBV5-5 and TRBJ1-5, with D unresolved. CDR3 in amino acids: CASSFEYSNQPQHF. In DNA form, the CDR3 reads TGTGCCAGCAGCTTCGAGTATAGCAATCAGCCCCAGCATTTT.